This TCR beta chain was identified in a study of T cell responses to AZD1222 COVID-19 vaccine. Study-wide results and limits: In a largely white British group with more females than males, clonal diversity was possibly underestimated.

TCRdb keeps only in-frame clones here, not all; method: immunoSEQ multiplex PCR. This table holds roughly 100,000 clones, approximately 84% found once. About this clone itself: What it binds is unknown.

Sequenced material: peripheral blood, taken 28 days after the second AZD1222 dose. This sequence was found in an adult who received the AZD1222 COVID-19 vaccine.

CDR3 protein: CASSLSSPTGNYNQPQHF. The CDR3 nucleotides read TGTGCCAGCAGTTTATCTTCCCCGACAGGGAATTACAATCAGCCCCAGCATTTT. J is TRBJ1-5 and V is TRBV27; 7 nucleotides line up with TRBD1. The CDR3 length is 18 residues. Germline V lookup: CDR1 MNHEY, CDR2 SMNVEV (reference sequence). With 0 bases clipped from V and 3 bases from J, the junction kept 11 bases outside the gene matches.